This TCR beta chain derives from a study of breast tumors, draining lymph nodes, adjacent tissues. Study findings and constraints: Most tumor T cells seemingly derive from lymph node, then expand in tumor. Data only fit, rather than demonstrated, lymph node origin of most tumor T cells. Compared with basal-like, luminal-like tumors shared significantly more repertoire with nontumor tissue. Compared with lymph nodes, tumors were less diverse; compared with nontumor tissue, more.

The CDR3 consists of 15 residues. With V trimmed by 3 bases and J by 3 bases, 6 bases remained unmatched. This clonotype showed up just a few times. Its antigen is still unknown. MiXCR, applied by TCRdb to the multiplex PCR reads, yields one record per CDR3 protein. The sample consists of over 200,000 distinct CDR3 sequences, roughly 30% of them appearing once. Samples came from axillary lymph nodes draining the breast cancer. The rearrangement uses TRBV12-3 or TRBV12-4 and TRBJ2-5; the match to TRBD2 covers 8 bases. The receptor comes from a female donor with breast cancer. Some clones in this sample may be carry-over from other donors' samples. The specimen sequenced was axillary lymph node tissue. CDR3 nucleotide sequence: TGTGCCAGCAGTTTCGCGCCGGGGGGGGAAGAGACCCAGTACTTC. Encoded protein: CASSFAPGGEETQYF.